The T cell receptor (beta chain) described here comes from a study of shared T cell receptors in the human thymus. The repertoire was sequenced with immunoSEQ multiplex PCR; TCRdb's copy has only in-frame clones and lacks some. The repertoire holds 500,000 to 850,000 clones, approximately 89% seen once, with about 0.0094% in the top ten. The CDR3 is 19 residues long. The V and J ends lost 4 bases and 3 bases, in that order; junction bases with no gene match: 14. Germline values: CDR1 KGHSH, CDR2 LQKENI. Separately, the same data were catalogued under a study of human thymus T cells. That investigation notes: As related research reported, thymic repertoires overlapped highly among unrelated individuals.

The chain couples TRBV18 to TRBJ1-4, with 10 bases that match TRBD1. Specimen: thymocytes. This clonotype originated in a boy in the first two years of life with a congenital heart defect. The chain's CDR3 is CASSLTTGGPPRPNEKLFF. CDR3 bases: TGTGCCAGCTCACTCACGACAGGGGGCCCCCCGAGACCTAATGAAAAACTGTTTTTT.